Each of the 9 T cell receptor beta chains below was sequenced from the same sample in a study of Graves' ophthalmopathy and Graves' hyperthyroidism. The sequenced template was RNA, covering the TCR beta CDR3 region. The first-round RT-PCR employed HTBI primers together with the Qiagen OneStep RT-PCR kit. A multiplex PCR was then performed as the second round. TCRdb recomputed calls from the multiplex PCR reads with MiXCR, one row per CDR3 protein. The sample consists of about 740,000 distinct CDR3 sequences, roughly two fifths of them appearing once. The sample taken for sequencing was peripheral blood. The receptors come from an adult man with Graves' ophthalmopathy.

The chain uses TRBV15 and TRBJ1-4; no definite D call. Germline values: CDR1 LNHNV, CDR2 YYDKDF (reference sequence). The CDR3 runs 14 residues. V shed 2 bases and J shed 4 bases, with 8 bases lying between them. CDR3 DNA: TGTGCCACCAGCAGAAAGGGAATTAATGAAAAACTGTTTTTT. Encoded protein: CATSRKGINEKLFF.

This clonotype was observed at least ten times. V is TRBV7-2 and J is TRBJ1-2, with D perhaps TRBD1 (6 bases). V shed 3 bases and J shed 2 bases, with 13 bases lying between them. CDR1 is SGHTA and CDR2 is FQGNSA in the germline V gene. This CDR3 contains 15 residues. CDR3 protein: CASSLGRGRNYGYTF. Written as DNA, the CDR3 is TGTGCCAGCAGCTTGGGTCGGGGGCGGAACTATGGCTACACCTTC.

This clonotype was seen only a few times. The chain recombines TRBV11-1 with TRBJ2-6; D is possibly TRBD1 or TRBD2 (6 bases each). The CDR3 sequence is 17 residues long. V shed 4 bases and J shed 4 bases, with 17 bases lying between them. Germline V lookup: CDR1 SGHAT, CDR2 FQDESV (reference sequence). CDR3 DNA sequence: TGTGCCAGCAGCTCGTGGGGGGCAGGGGAGGGGGCCAACGTCCTGACTTTC. Translated: CASSSWGAGEGANVLTF.

V gene TRBV11-2 combines with J gene TRBJ2-7; tentatively, D is TRBD2 (6 bases). Germline lookup yields CDR1 SGHAT and CDR2 FQNNGV. V lost 5 bases and J 1 base, leaving 24 bases between the germline ends. CDR3 length equals 18 residues. CDR3 protein: CASSQRGGRRGSSYEQYF. CDR3 in DNA: TGTGCCAGCAGCCAACGGGGCGGTAGACGGGGGTCGTCCTACGAGCAGTACTTC.

This clonotype was observed a few times. The gene calls are TRBV11-3 and TRBJ2-7; D not certain. This CDR3 is built from 13 residues. V gave up 2 bases and J gave up 2 bases, with 7 bases separating them. CDR1 is SGHNT and CDR2 is YENEEA in the germline V gene. The CDR3 spells CASSLRFAYEQYF. The CDR3 DNA is TGTGCCAGCAGCTTAAGGTTCGCCTACGAGCAGTACTTC.

This clonotype has ten or more counts. The J gene is TRBJ1-1, the V gene TRBV29-1; D uncertain. This CDR3 contains 10 residues. Germline CDR1 is SQVTM and CDR2 is ANQGSEA. V was cut by 4 bases and J by 8 bases, with 8 bases left in between. CDR3 residues: CSVVVGEAFF. DNA for the CDR3: TGCAGCGTTGTCGTGGGGGAAGCTTTCTTT. The entire variable domain, with the rest obtained from reference TRBV29-1 and TRBJ1-1, is as follows: SAVISQKPSRDICQRGTSLTIQCQVDSQVTMMFWYRQQPGQSLTLIATANQGSEATYESGFVIDKFPISRPNLTFSTLTVSNMSPEDSSIYLCSVVVGEAFFGQGTRLTVV.

Turning to this clonotype: Since a much larger clone is just one base distant, this may be a read error. The V and J genes are TRBV20-1 and TRBJ2-5, with no clear D. The CDR3 runs 11 residues. Germline assignment: CDR1 DFQATT and CDR2 SNEGSKA (reference sequence). The CDR3 is CSARGSEIQYF. CDR3 sequence (DNA): TGCAGTGCTAGAGGGTCAGAGATCCAGTACTTC.

The sample holds a few counts of this clonotype. The chain links TRBV11-2 to TRBJ2-7; a weak D match, TRBD2 (7 bases). CDR1 is SGHAT, CDR2 FQNNGV, per germline. The CDR3 loop spans 14 amino acids. V dropped 8 bases and J dropped 7 bases, with 21 bases sitting between them. The DNA for the CDR3 is TGTGCCAGCTGTCCAACAGGGAGGGGAAAGGAGCAGTACTTC. Its translation: CASCPTGRGKEQYF.

The chain recombines TRBV5-5 with TRBJ1-1; TRBD1 might be the D (6 bases). The V gene's germline CDR1 is SGHKS and CDR2 YYEKEE (reference sequence). Deletions cut 4 bases from V and 1 base from J, with 14 bases between. The CDR3 runs 15 residues. The CDR3 DNA reads as TGTGCCAGCAGCCCACAGGGAGGGTGGAACACTGAAGCTTTCTTT. Translating it yields CASSPQGGWNTEAFF. Full variable domain (outside the CDR3, taken from reference TRBV5-5 and TRBJ1-1): DAGVTQSPTHLIKTRGQQVTLRCSPISGHKSVSWYQQVLGQGPQFIFQYYEKEERGRGNFPDRFSARQFPNYSSELNVNALLLGDSALYLCASSPQGGWNTEAFFGQGTRLTVV.